Listed below are T cell receptor beta chains from one sample, sequenced in a study of T cells expressing NK-cell markers. From the 5' RACE reads, TCRdb lists one entry per CDR3 protein and no DNA. The listing contains 550,000 to 600,000 distinct CDR3 sequences. The sample comprised blood T cells: a sorted CD56 or NKG2C T cell subset, CD4+ or CD8+ T cells, or bulk PBMC T cells (not recorded which). These receptors all come from a man aged 18-30 years in good health. CDR3s include the opening cysteine and the closing phenylalanine or tryptophan.

V: TRBV5-8; J: TRBJ2-7; CDR3: CASSLLAGVSEQYF
V: TRBV7-3; J: TRBJ2-1; CDR3: CASSLGTGNEQFF
V: TRBV2; J: TRBJ2-1; CDR3: CASSEGFGTGWQFF
V: TRBV29-1; J: TRBJ2-1; CDR3: CSVEDRGRASWSYNEQFF
V: TRBV9; J: TRBJ2-7; CDR3: CASSSTTRSHEQYF
V: TRBV15; J: TRBJ2-1; CDR3: CATDLTGTTSYNEQFF
V: TRBV7-2; J: TRBJ1-5; CDR3: CASSLAGQGTGQPQHF
V: TRBV12-3/TRBV12-4; J: TRBJ2-5; CDR3: CASNSPGRGQETQYF
V: TRBV5-1; J: TRBJ2-2; CDR3: CASSLSKQGDWNTGELFF
V: TRBV4-3; J: TRBJ2-5; CDR3: CASSHGLLIGEETQYF
V: TRBV20-1; J: TRBJ1-1; CDR3: CSATLDTYTEAFF
V: TRBV7-2; J: TRBJ1-2; CDR3: CASSLAWRGRDGYTF
V: TRBV29-1; J: TRBJ2-1; CDR3: CSVGFLAATNEQFF
V: TRBV10-3; J: TRBJ2-2; CDR3: CATARGSGVTANTGELFF
V: TRBV7-9; J: TRBJ2-7; CDR3: CASSHTGGEQYF
V: TRBV3-1; J: TRBJ2-5; CDR3: CASSLGTPQETQYF
V: TRBV11-3; J: TRBJ2-1; CDR3: CASRRPLRNEQFF
V: TRBV29-1; J: TRBJ2-1; CDR3: CSVRIGSYNEQFF
V: TRBV20-1; J: TRBJ2-3; CDR3: CSASLPLADTQYF
V: TRBV5-1; J: TRBJ2-2; CDR3: CASSFSLTNTGELFF
V: TRBV3-1; J: TRBJ2-2; CDR3: CASSRGRTANTGELFF
V: TRBV12-3/TRBV12-4; J: TRBJ2-3; CDR3: CASSQLADAADTQYF
V: TRBV7-8; J: TRBJ2-2; CDR3: CASSLDRVGSGLFF
V: TRBV5-6; J: TRBJ2-7; CDR3: CASSLGTGEGYEQYF
V: TRBV20-1; J: TRBJ2-1; CDR3: CSARAWGGSSNNEQFF
V: TRBV20-1; J: TRBJ2-1; CDR3: CSARDQITLPGLITRNEQFF
V: TRBV6-2/TRBV6-3; J: TRBJ2-1; CDR3: CASSSGTQKEFF
V: TRBV15; J: TRBJ2-7; CDR3: CATSRATASYEQYF
V: TRBV9; J: TRBJ2-3; CDR3: CASSVDPIDTQYF
V: TRBV29-1; J: TRBJ2-7; CDR3: CSVRNAGGPYEQYF
V: TRBV20-1; J: TRBJ1-3; CDR3: CSANRGRGNTIYF
V: TRBV25-1; J: TRBJ2-2; CDR3: CATLPQTGELFF
V: TRBV10-3; J: TRBJ2-7; CDR3: CAISEIGTEQYF
V: TRBV7-2; J: TRBJ1-5; CDR3: CASSLAQGRNQPQHF
V: TRBV29-1; J: TRBJ2-1; CDR3: CSVDDSGQGIDEQFF
V: TRBV20-1; J: TRBJ2-5; CDR3: CSARDVNGQETQYF
V: TRBV6-1; J: TRBJ1-1; CDR3: CASSEGSSGTEAFF
V: TRBV5-1; J: TRBJ2-3; CDR3: CASSLVADTQYF
V: TRBV20-1; J: TRBJ1-2; CDR3: CSARDHRDRGDNYGYTF
V: TRBV28; J: TRBJ2-7; CDR3: CASSSGAGEQYF
V: TRBV5-1; J: TRBJ2-5; CDR3: CASSLASGIQETQYF
V: TRBV20-1; J: TRBJ1-3; CDR3: CSAREPRSGNTIYF
V: TRBV18; J: TRBJ2-3; CDR3: CASSPYFGSGTDTQYF
V: TRBV11-1; J: TRBJ1-3; CDR3: CASSAQVVPGQLGNTIYF
V: TRBV7-2; J: TRBJ2-3; CDR3: CASSLVERVTDTQYF
V: TRBV12-3/TRBV12-4; J: TRBJ2-1; CDR3: CASTLSRQFAGGYNEQFF
V: TRBV4-1; J: TRBJ1-2; CDR3: CASSQLPQGAQGYTF
V: TRBV7-6; J: TRBJ2-2; CDR3: CASSLAEDTGELFF
V: TRBV4-1; J: TRBJ2-1; CDR3: CASSQGPGLAGKKEQFF
V: TRBV3-1; J: TRBJ2-1; CDR3: CASSHSGSYNEQFF
V: TRBV12-3/TRBV12-4; J: TRBJ1-1; CDR3: CASSESGLSITEAFF
V: TRBV6-6; J: TRBJ2-7; CDR3: CASGASGSGEQYF
V: TRBV12-3/TRBV12-4; J: TRBJ2-2; CDR3: CASSLSTGTGTGELFF
V: TRBV30; J: TRBJ2-1; CDR3: CAWSQRGGQGQFF
V: TRBV6-1; J: TRBJ1-5; CDR3: CASSEANTSNQPQHF
V: TRBV5-1; J: TRBJ2-1; CDR3: CASSLASDRRGGAGQFF
V: TRBV12-3/TRBV12-4; J: TRBJ1-3; CDR3: CASRGDREVGNTIYF
V: TRBV29-1; J: TRBJ2-5; CDR3: CSVARNGETQYF
V: TRBV7-6; J: TRBJ2-3; CDR3: CASSSPPGTDTQYF
V: TRBV20-1; J: TRBJ2-2; CDR3: CSAPKLGNTGELFF